This T cell receptor (beta chain) was documented in a study of shared clonotypes between healthy human individuals. Overall study results and limits: Clonotypes shared by all four sorted-subset donors had higher generation probabilities than non-shared clonotypes. Generally, naive subsets (rather than memory subsets) showed larger estimated richness.

Germline CDR1 is SNHLY and CDR2 is FYNNEI. The CDR3 contains 15 residues. Between the trimmed V and J ends, which lost 4 bases and 4 bases, there was a span of 15 bases. Concerning this clone: Its antigen is undetermined.

Using immunoSEQ multiplex PCR, the repertoire was profiled, and TCRdb retains in-frame clones only, with some absent. The data show around 1.9 million clones, with 80% to 95% seen just once and around 1.7% held by the top ten. Terminally differentiated effector memory CD45RA+ cells were excluded from the naive CD8 cells, which were CD45RO-negative and positively selected for CCR7. The chain uses TRBV2 and TRBJ2-3; D is unclear. This receptor was identified in a man in his late teens or twenties in good health. Some clones in this sample may be carry-over from other donors' samples. The specimen sequenced was naive CD8+ T cells from PBMCs. CDR3 sequence: CASSVFTTPPDTQYF. CDR3 in DNA: TGTGCCAGCAGTGTGTTCACGACTCCGCCAGATACGCAGTATTTT. Supplemented by reference TRBV2 and TRBJ2-3, the full variable domain reads EPEVTQTPSHQVTQMGQEVILRCVPISNHLYFYWYRQILGQKVEFLVSFYNNEISEKSEIFDDQFSVERPDGSNFTLKIRSTKLEDSAMYFCASSVFTTPPDTQYFGPGTRLTVL.